The sequence of this T cell receptor (beta chain) was determined in a study of T cell responses to AZD1222 COVID-19 vaccine. In this sample, this clone turned up once. Data came from immunoSEQ multiplex PCR; TCRdb stores just in-frame clones and leaves some out. Of fewer than 200,000 clones in the sample, around 88% are singletons; the top ten hold roughly 0.98%. This sample comprised peripheral blood, obtained 28 days after the second AZD1222 dose. The TCR sequence derives from an adult who received the AZD1222 COVID-19 vaccine.

CDR3 coding DNA: TGTGCCAGCAGTGAATTGCGGGGGATCGACTCACCCCTCCACTTT. It codes for CASSELRGIDSPLHF. J is TRBJ1-6 and V is TRBV6-1; TRBD1 is a possible D gene (5 bases). With 2 bases removed from V and 10 bases from J, the gap between germline ends came to 15 bases. There are 15 residues in the CDR3. CDR1 and CDR2 (germline): MNHNS, SASEGT.